The 28 T cell receptor beta chains in this list originate from one sample, sequenced in a study of blood T cell repertoires in COVID-19. The method was immunoSEQ multiplex PCR; TCRdb's version includes in-frame clones alone and lacks a portion of them. The sample includes 85,000 to 110,000 clones, 84% of them seen just once. Material: peripheral blood. All receptors derive from a human donor in a cohort sampled during active COVID-19.

The rearrangement uses TRBV28 and TRBJ1-5; D remains unclear. The CDR3 is 13 amino acids. Trimming took 3 bases from V and 6 from J, leaving 9 bases between them. Germline lookup yields CDR1 MDHEN and CDR2 SYDVKM. The CDR3 DNA is TGTGCCAGCAGTTTCCGGGGAGGTCAGCCCCAGCATTTT. Encoded protein: CASSFRGGQPQHF.

A remark on this clone: A read error may account for a junction end that differs from germline. The chain is built from TRBV4-3 and TRBJ2-7; tentative D call: TRBD2 (6 bases). Germline CDR1 LGHNA, CDR2 YSLEER. The CDR3 has 13 residues. The CDR3 is CASSQDPGLTKTF. Here the CDR3 DNA reads TGCGCCAGCAGCCAGGATCCGGGACTGACAAAAACCTTC.

This clone was seen once. This sequence joins TRBV10-3 and TRBJ1-1, with D perhaps TRBD1 (5 bases). The germline CDR1 and CDR2 sequences are ENHRY and SYGVKD. V was trimmed by 6 bases and J by 11 bases, leaving 22 bases between them. The CDR3 covers 14 residues. The CDR3 spells CAISETQVFQRAFF. CDR3 nucleotides: TGTGCCATCAGCGAAACACAGGTTTTTCAGCGCGCTTTCTTT.

The chain uses TRBV5-6 and TRBJ1-1; the D is unclear. CDR1 is SGHDT, CDR2 YYEEEE, per germline. The CDR3 loop spans 19 amino acids. V shed 2 bases and J shed 1 base, with 24 bases lying between them. In nucleotides, the CDR3 is TGTGCCAGCAGCTTAGCAGGTAGGGCCGCGGGCCGAAGGAACACTGAAGCTTTCTTT. It yields the protein CASSLAGRAAGRRNTEAFF. The entire variable domain, with the rest obtained from reference TRBV5-6 and TRBJ1-1, is as follows: DAGVTQSPTHLIKTRGQQVTLRCSPKSGHDTVSWYQQALGQGPQFIFQYYEEEERQRGNFPDRFSGHQFPNYSSELNVNALLLGDSALYLCASSLAGRAAGRRNTEAFFGQGTRLTVV.

The rearrangement links TRBV5-6 to TRBJ2-1; D ambiguous. Germline assignment: CDR1 SGHDT and CDR2 YYEEEE. The CDR3 has 11 amino acids. Trimming cost V 0 bases and J 9 bases, with 4 bases left between them. CDR3 sequence reads: CASSLAFEQFF. CDR3 nucleotides: TGTGCCAGCAGCTTGGCGTTTGAGCAGTTCTTC.

This clone was picked up one time. This chain links TRBV5-1 with TRBJ1-6; 9 nucleotides line up with TRBD1. This CDR3 is 16 amino acids long. The ends lost 4 bases at V and 4 bases at J; junction bases unmatched: 6. The germline V gene encodes CDR1 SGHRS and CDR2 YFSETQ. CDR3 DNA sequence: TGCGCCAGCAGCATGGGGACAGGGCCTTATAATTCACCCCTCCACTTT. Its protein is CASSMGTGPYNSPLHF. The complete variable domain, with remaining parts taken from reference TRBV5-1 and TRBJ1-6, reads KAGVTQTPRYLIKTRGQQVTLSCSPISGHRSVSWYQQTPGQGLQFLFEYFSETQRNKGNFPGRFSGRQFSNSRSEMNVSTLELGDSALYLCASSMGTGPYNSPLHFGNGTRLTVT.

This chain connects TRBV7-9 to TRBJ2-1; D remains unclear. V shed 1 base and J shed 6 bases, with 7 bases lying between them. This CDR3 has 13 amino acids. Germline V gene sequence: CDR1 SEHNR, CDR2 FQNEAQ (reference sequence). The CDR3 coding sequence is TGTGCCAGCAGCTTAGATGCGTCCAATGAGCAGTTCTTC. Its translation is CASSLDASNEQFF.

This clone has more than one count but fewer than ten. The chain combines TRBV10-3 with TRBJ1-1, with D possibly being TRBD1 (5 bases). The CDR3 covers 15 residues. V lost 8 bases, J lost 2 bases, and 18 bases lay in between. Germline CDR1 reads ENHRY; CDR2 reads SYGVKD. This chain's CDR3 is CAIRKWGELNTEAFF. The CDR3 bases are TGTGCCATCCGGAAATGGGGGGAACTTAACACTGAAGCTTTCTTT.

The CDR3 region has the DNA TGTGCCAGTAGTGGATCGGGACAGGGTGATAATGAGCAGTTCTTC. Protein: CASSGSGQGDNEQFF. V usage is TRBV19 and J usage is TRBJ2-1, with 9 bases that match TRBD1. CDR3 size: 15 residues. CDR1 LNHDA and CDR2 SQIVND come from the germline V gene (reference sequence). V lost 5 bases to trimming and J lost 7 bases; unmatched junction nucleotides: 9.

This clone was seen a handful of times. The CDR3 DNA reads TGCGCCAGCAGCCAAGTTTTGAACACCGGCTACACCTTC. Its protein is CASSQVLNTGYTF. The J gene is TRBJ1-2, the V gene TRBV4-1; D ambiguous. Per germline, CDR1 MGHRA and CDR2 YSYEKL. The V end was cut by 1 base, the J end by 8 bases, with 11 bases between. This CDR3 contains 13 residues.

This clone was detected ten times or more. Here the CDR3 reads CASSVLQGTTNTGELFF. CDR3 DNA: TGTGCCAGCAGCGTCTTACAGGGAACGACGAACACCGGGGAGCTGTTTTTT. The chain combines TRBV9 with TRBJ2-2; tentative D call: TRBD1 (6 bases). CDR3 length equals 17 residues. Germline lookup yields CDR1 SGDLS and CDR2 YYNGEE. V was trimmed by 2 bases and J by 0 bases, leaving 14 bases between them.

The gene calls are TRBV4-3 and TRBJ2-3; 7 nucleotides match TRBD2. J lost 9 bases, V lost 0 bases, and 0 bases had no gene match. Germline assignment: CDR1 LGHNA and CDR2 YSLEER. The length of the CDR3 is 12 residues. The CDR3 sequence is CASSQDGGTQYF. The CDR3 DNA reads as TGCGCCAGCAGCCAAGACGGGGGGACGCAGTATTTT.

The chain uses TRBV1 and TRBJ1-2; TRBD1, as called in the table, went unchecked against the DNA. TRBV1 is a pseudogene segment. This CDR3 is built from 12 residues. The CDR3 nucleotides are TGCACCAGCAGCCAGACAGGTAATGGCTACACCTTC. Its protein is CTSSQTGNGYTF.

The chain carries TRBV7-9 and TRBJ1-4, with TRBD1 matching 7 bases. This CDR3 contains 15 residues. V was pared by 4 bases and J by 4 bases, with 6 bases of the junction left unmatched. Germline V CDR1 and CDR2: SEHNR, FQNEAQ (reference sequence). The CDR3 loop reads CASSSGTAVNEKLFF. The CDR3 nucleotides are TGTGCCAGCAGCTCAGGGACAGCGGTTAATGAAAAACTGTTTTTT.

This clone was observed a few times. The rearrangement links TRBV4-2 to TRBJ1-4, with unresolved D. The V gene's germline CDR1 is LGHNA and CDR2 YNFKEQ. This CDR3 is built from 14 residues. V was cut by 1 base and J by 4 bases, with 7 bases left in between. The CDR3 here is CASSQGQNNEKLFF. The CDR3 DNA follows: TGTGCCAGCAGCCAAGGGCAGAATAATGAAAAACTGTTTTTT.

The chain uses TRBV6-6 and TRBJ2-7; 7 bases map to TRBD1. CDR1 and CDR2 from the germline V gene are MNHNY and SVGAGI (reference sequence). This CDR3 has 14 amino acids. V lost 7 bases, J lost 6 bases, and 12 bases stayed unmatched. The CDR3 region has the DNA TGTGCCAGCACCCAAGGGGGCGCGGTCGGCGAGCAGTACTTC. Residues: CASTQGGAVGEQYF.

This clone was detected once. The chain employs TRBV2 and TRBJ2-5; tentative D call: TRBD2 (5 bases). CDR3 length: 12 residues. Looked up from germline, CDR1 is SNHLY and CDR2 is FYNNEI. V was shortened by 1 base and J by 7 bases, with 7 bases between the two germline ends. The chain's CDR3 is CASSEGRGTQYF. The CDR3 DNA is TGTGCCAGCAGTGAAGGACGGGGGACCCAGTACTTC.

This chain connects TRBV6-1 to TRBJ1-2, with D maybe TRBD1 (6 bases). Germline V CDR1 and CDR2: MNHNS, SASEGT. With 1 base removed from V and 0 bases from J, the gap between germline ends came to 12 bases. The CDR3 runs 16 residues. The DNA for the CDR3 is TGTGCCAGCAGTGAAGATACAGGGATAACTAACTATGGCTACACCTTC. Its protein product is CASSEDTGITNYGYTF.

This chain uses TRBV11-3 with TRBJ2-2, with D hard to call. CDR3 length: 14 residues. Germline V gives CDR1 SGHNT, CDR2 YENEEA. With 8 bases removed from V and 8 bases from J, the gap between germline ends came to 18 bases. CDR3 sequence: CASLANTFSGELFF. CDR3 coding DNA: TGTGCCAGCCTTGCAAACACATTTTCGGGGGAGCTGTTTTTT.

The genes are TRBV6-5 and TRBJ2-1, with 8 bases lining up with TRBD2. CDR3 length: 14 residues. CDR1 MNHEY and CDR2 SVGAGI come from the germline V gene. V was clipped by 5 bases and J by 9 bases; unmatched bases: 9. The CDR3 DNA sequence: TGTGCCAGCAGTCCGGGACTAGGAGGTCGTGAGCAGTTCTTC. Translation gives CASSPGLGGREQFF.

The chain links TRBV11-2 to TRBJ1-4, with 9 bases matching TRBD1. CDR3 length equals 15 residues. V shed 5 bases, J shed 3 bases, and the junction held 4 bases outside the gene matches. The V gene's germline CDR1 is SGHAT and CDR2 FQNNGV. For the CDR3, the DNA is TGTGCCAGCAGCCCGGGACAGGGTGCTAATGAAAAACTGTTTTTT. Encoded protein: CASSPGQGANEKLFF.

The chain links TRBV14 to TRBJ1-2; D gene uncertain. Deletions cut 4 bases from V and 4 bases from J, with 16 bases between. The CDR3 sequence is 15 residues long. Germline CDR1 SGHDN, CDR2 FVKESK. CDR3 sequence: CASSPLTSTPYGYTF. The CDR3 DNA reads TGTGCCAGCAGCCCCCTCACGAGCACCCCCTATGGCTACACCTTC.

The V gene is TRBV5-6, the J gene TRBJ1-2; 7 positions match TRBD1. CDR3 length: 14 residues. V lost 0 bases and J lost 4; bases outside the gene matches: 3. Germline V gene lookup returns CDR1 SGHDT and CDR2 YYEEEE. The CDR3 reads CASSLDRGGYGYTF. In DNA, the CDR3 is TGTGCCAGCAGCTTGGACAGGGGAGGCTATGGCTACACCTTC. The complete variable domain, with remaining parts taken from reference TRBV5-6 and TRBJ1-2, reads DAGVTQSPTHLIKTRGQQVTLRCSPKSGHDTVSWYQQALGQGPQFIFQYYEEEERQRGNFPDRFSGHQFPNYSSELNVNALLLGDSALYLCASSLDRGGYGYTFGSGTRLTVV.

The genes are TRBV27 and TRBJ1-1; 7 nucleotides agree with TRBD1. After removal of 5 bases from V and 10 bases from J, the junction contained 7 bases not matched to a gene. CDR1 MNHEY and CDR2 SMNVEV come from the germline V gene (reference sequence). The CDR3 totals 12 residues. The CDR3 protein is CASSAIRGVAFF. As DNA, the CDR3 is TGTGCCAGCAGTGCCATCAGGGGGGTAGCTTTCTTT.

This chain uses TRBV6-1 with TRBJ1-5; D gene ambiguous. This CDR3 region has 13 residues. Per the germline V gene, CDR1 is MNHNS and CDR2 is SASEGT. V dropped 2 bases and J dropped 4 bases, with 6 bases sitting between them. The CDR3 region is CASSEIQNQPQHF. CDR3 coding DNA: TGTGCCAGCAGTGAAATCCAAAATCAGCCCCAGCATTTT.

For the CDR3, the DNA is TGCAGCGTTGTACGGCGGGGACAGGGGTATCAGCCCCAGCATTTT. Protein: CSVVRRGQGYQPQHF. The chain is built from TRBV29-1 and TRBJ1-5, with TRBD1 identical over 10 bases. The germline gives CDR1 SQVTM, CDR2 ANQGSEA. The J segment lost 5 bases and the V segment lost 4 bases, leaving 8 bases of the junction unmatched. CDR3 length: 15 amino acids.

The CDR3 DNA is TGTGCCAGCCAGGACAGAAGAAATGAGCAGTTCTTC. Amino acid sequence: CASQDRRNEQFF. V gene TRBV19 combines with J gene TRBJ2-1, with TRBD1 as a possible D gene (6 bases). CDR3 length: 12 residues. The V end lost 9 bases, the J end lost 7 bases, and 13 bases lay between the germline ends. Looked up from germline, CDR1 is LNHDA and CDR2 is SQIVND (reference sequence). The entire variable domain, with the rest obtained from reference TRBV19 and TRBJ2-1, is as follows: DGGITQSPKYLFRKEGQNVTLSCEQNLNHDAMYWYRQDPGQGLRLIYYSQIVNDFQKGDIAEGYSVSREKKESFPLTVTSAQKNPTAFYLCASQDRRNEQFFGPGTRLTVL.

This sequence joins TRBV6-1 and TRBJ2-2; D remains unclear. Germline CDR1 MNHNS, CDR2 SASEGT. The CDR3 has 14 amino acids. With 6 bases removed from V and 6 bases from J, the gap between germline ends came to 14 bases. The CDR3 DNA sequence: TGTGCCAGCAGCCTCCTATATAGCTCCGGGGAGCTGTTTTTT. This codes for CASSLLYSSGELFF.